The sequence of this T cell receptor (beta chain) was determined in a study of cytomegalovirus exposure and HLA in healthy donors. Primers for the PCR totalled 60 Vbeta and 13 Jbeta. The assay was immunoSEQ multiplex PCR, and TCRdb's table has in-frame clones only and misses some. The sample yields roughly 120,000 clones, roughly four fifths seen once. This CDR3 comprises 15 residues. Trimming shortened V by 4 bases and J by 6 bases, and 16 bases separated the two germline ends. Germline V gene lookup returns CDR1 MGHRA and CDR2 YSYEKL. The receptor's source is a man younger than 45 in good health and CMV-seropositive. Sequenced material: PBMCs. The chain carries TRBV4-1 and TRBJ2-1; TRBD2 is a possible D gene (5 bases). CDR3 nucleotide sequence: TGCGCCAGCAGCCGTCCAGGTCAGCGGTCCAATGAGCAGTTCTTC. It specifies CASSRPGQRSNEQFF.